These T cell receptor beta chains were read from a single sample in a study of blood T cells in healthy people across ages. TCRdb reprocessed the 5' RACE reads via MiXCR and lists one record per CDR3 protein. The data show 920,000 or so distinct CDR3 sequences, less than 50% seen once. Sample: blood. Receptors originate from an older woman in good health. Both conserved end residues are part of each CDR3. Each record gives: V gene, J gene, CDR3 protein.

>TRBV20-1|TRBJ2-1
CSARVATSGAYNEQFF
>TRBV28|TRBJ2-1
CASSLISPIEQFF
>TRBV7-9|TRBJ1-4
CASSFDGEKLFF
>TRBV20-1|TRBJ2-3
CSASGRVYTDTQYF
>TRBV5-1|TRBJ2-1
CASSPKGTAYNEQFF
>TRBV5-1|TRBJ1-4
CASSLRGRGATNEKLFF
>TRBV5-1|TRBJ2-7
CASSQTGMGYEQYF
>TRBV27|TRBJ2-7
CASSLFARYEQYF
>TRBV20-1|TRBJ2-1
CSARAPSRSYNEQFF
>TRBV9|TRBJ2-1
CASSAGNPYNEQFF
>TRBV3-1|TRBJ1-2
CASSPGPYYGYTF
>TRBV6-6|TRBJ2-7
CASSYSALAAYEQYF
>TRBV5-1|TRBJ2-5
CASSLAGTLYQETQYF
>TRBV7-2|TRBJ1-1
CASSPRGTGGTEAFF
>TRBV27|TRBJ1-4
CASRRRGFNEDEKLFF
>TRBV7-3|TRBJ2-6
CASSLIMGGLSGANVLTF
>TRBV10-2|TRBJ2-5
CASRKGQGNNEQYF
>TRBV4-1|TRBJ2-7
CASSQADPGLAGAQYF
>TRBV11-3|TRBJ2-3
CASSLDDTDTQYF
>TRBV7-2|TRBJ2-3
CASSLWLADTQYF
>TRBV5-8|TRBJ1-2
CAARAKAYGYTF
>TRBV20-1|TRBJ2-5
CRGDRQETQYF
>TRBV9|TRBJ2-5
CASSVEFRGETQYF
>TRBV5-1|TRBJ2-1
CASSLPLGTSGPSSYNEQFF
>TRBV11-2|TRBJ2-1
CASSPARLAGAINEQFF
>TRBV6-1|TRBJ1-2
CASSVGQGDLSLYGYTF
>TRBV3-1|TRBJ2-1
CASSQDTRNEQFF
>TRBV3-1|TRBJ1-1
CASSLQGGWTEAFF
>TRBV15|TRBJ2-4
CATSTGAKNIQYF
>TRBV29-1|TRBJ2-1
CSVEVDRENEQFF
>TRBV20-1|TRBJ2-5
CSARDTGLARETQYF
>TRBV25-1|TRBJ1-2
CASRTGDYGYTF
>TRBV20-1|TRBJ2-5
CSARRDGMNQETQYF
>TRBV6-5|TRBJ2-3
CASSASGLPTDTQYF
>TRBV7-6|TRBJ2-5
CASSLGLRRMGEQYF
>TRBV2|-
CAGRTKETQYF